These 30 T cell receptor beta chains were sequenced from one sample in a study of Ad26.COV2.S vaccination and SARS-CoV-2 variants. The assay was immunoSEQ multiplex PCR, and TCRdb's table has in-frame clones only and misses some. The sample has over 300,000 clones, about 83% seen once; the top ten hold approximately 7%. Treatment specified: approximately 18 received Ad26.COV2.S at low or high dose, single or two shots; 5 received placebo; per-sample allocation not given. The samples were gathered on day 63 after the first injection of vaccine or placebo. The sample in question was peripheral blood, obtained in a trial of Ad26.COV2.S vaccine versus placebo. These receptors were collected from a person between 18 and 65 years old who received the Ad26.COV2.S COVID-19 vaccine or a placebo.

The sample holds one count of this clone. This chain connects TRBV5-1 to TRBJ2-1; D gene unclear. V lost 2 bases and J lost 7, with 10 bases in between. The CDR3 length is 13 residues. The germline V gene has CDR1 SGHRS and CDR2 YFSETQ. CDR3 sequence: CASSFGPVNEQFF. DNA of the CDR3: TGCGCCAGCAGCTTCGGGCCAGTAAATGAGCAGTTCTTC.

This rearrangement joins TRBV10-1 to TRBJ1-5; no firm D call. CDR1 and CDR2 from the germline V gene are WNHNN and SYGVQD (reference sequence). The CDR3 covers 13 residues. The germline V and J ends were trimmed by 0 bases and 3 bases, with 3 bases remaining between them. The DNA for the CDR3 is TGCGCCAGCAGTGAGTCCATCAATCAGCCCCAGCATTTT. This codes for CASSESINQPQHF.

This clone has a handful of counts. The V call is TRBV19, the J call TRBJ1-3; D not certain. Germline V gene lookup returns CDR1 LNHDA and CDR2 SQIVND (reference sequence). There are 16 residues in the CDR3. The V end was cut by 5 bases, the J end by 1 base, with 15 bases between. CDR3 sequence reads: CASSLHRVGSGNTIYF. DNA for the CDR3: TGTGCCAGTAGTCTCCACCGGGTGGGGTCTGGAAACACCATATATTTT.

The rearrangement joins TRBV4-3 to TRBJ1-2; 7 nucleotides align to TRBD1. This CDR3 region has 14 residues. The germline V gene encodes CDR1 LGHNA and CDR2 YSLEER. V lost 0 bases to trimming and J lost 3 bases; unmatched junction nucleotides: 1. The CDR3 sequence is CASSQETGYYGYTF. The CDR3 bases are TGCGCCAGCAGCCAAGAGACAGGGTACTATGGCTACACCTTC.

The chain employs TRBV6-5 and TRBJ2-6; D gene unclear. Germline lookup yields CDR1 MNHEY and CDR2 SVGAGI. The CDR3 has 14 residues. The V end was cut by 9 bases, the J end by 4 bases, with 13 bases between. The chain's CDR3 is CASRKPTGANVLTF. The CDR3 DNA is TGTGCCAGTAGAAAACCCACCGGGGCCAACGTCCTGACTTTC.

The chain links TRBV7-6 to TRBJ2-6; 8 bases are shared with TRBD1. V shed 5 bases, J shed 2 bases, and the junction held 8 bases outside the gene matches. CDR1 and CDR2 (germline): SGHVS, FNYEAQ. The CDR3 spans 17 residues. The CDR3 nucleotides read TGTGCCAGCAGCGTAAAGACAGGGGTAGCTGGGGCCAACGTCCTGACTTTC. Translated: CASSVKTGVAGANVLTF.

The J gene is TRBJ1-2, the V gene TRBV4-3; 11 bases line up with TRBD1. J was trimmed by 8 bases and V by 4 bases; bases with no gene match: 6. The CDR3 length is 14 residues. In germline, CDR1 is LGHNA, CDR2 YSLEER. CDR3 residues: CASSLRTGGAGYTF. The DNA of the CDR3 is TGCGCCAGCAGCCTACGGACAGGGGGCGCCGGCTACACCTTC.

The chain links TRBV5-3 to TRBJ1-1, with TRBD1 matching over 8 bases. TRBV5-3 belongs to the ORF category, with a function that is uncertain. The CDR3 covers 16 residues. The junction had 6 bases not matched to a gene; V was cut back by 0 bases and J by 2 bases. This chain's CDR3 is CARSLAQTGVNTEAFF. CDR3 DNA sequence: TGTGCCAGAAGCTTGGCTCAGACAGGGGTTAACACTGAAGCTTTCTTT.

The chain recombines TRBV19 with TRBJ2-6, with TRBD1 matching over 9 bases. The germline gives CDR1 LNHDA, CDR2 SQIVND (reference sequence). J gave up 0 bases and V 10 bases, and 10 bases lay outside the gene matches. The CDR3 totals 17 residues. CDR3 region: CATRDRVFFSGANVLTF. CDR3 sequence (DNA): TGTGCCACCCGGGACAGGGTTTTTTTCTCTGGGGCCAACGTCCTGACTTTC.

This clone was seen at least ten times. The chain couples TRBV2 to TRBJ1-1; 9 nucleotides match TRBD1. V lost 10 bases, J lost 4 bases, and 4 bases stayed unmatched. The V gene's germline CDR1 is SNHLY and CDR2 FYNNEI. The CDR3 covers 12 residues. This CDR3 reads CATQTGGTEAFF. CDR3 coding DNA: TGTGCCACTCAGACAGGGGGCACTGAAGCTTTCTTT.

V and J are TRBV9 and TRBJ1-5; perhaps TRBD1 as D (6 bases). The CDR3 runs 15 residues. Germline CDR1 SGDLS, CDR2 YYNGEE. Trimming cost V 0 bases and J 3 bases, with 10 bases left between them. CDR3 in DNA: TGTGCCAGCAGCGTAGGGGAGGGGGTCAATCAGCCCCAGCATTTT. The encoded protein is CASSVGEGVNQPQHF. Combining the CDR3 with reference TRBV9 and TRBJ1-5 gives the whole variable domain DSGVTQTPKHLITATGQRVTLRCSPRSGDLSVYWYQQSLDQGLQFLIQYYNGEERAKGNILERFSAQQFPDLHSELNLSSLELGDSALYFCASSVGEGVNQPQHFGDGTRLSIL.

J is TRBJ2-7 and V is TRBV27; D gene ambiguous. This CDR3 is 13 amino acids long. The ends were cut back, 0 bases at V and 4 bases at J, with 7 bases in the middle. Germline values: CDR1 MNHEY, CDR2 SMNVEV (reference sequence). CDR3 DNA: TGTGCCAGCAGTTTATCGGGGATGTACGAGCAGTACTTC. It encodes CASSLSGMYEQYF.

The chain is built from TRBV27 and TRBJ1-1; no reliable D call. This CDR3 region has 12 residues. The germline V gene has CDR1 MNHEY and CDR2 SMNVEV (reference sequence). V was trimmed by 8 bases and J by 4 bases, leaving 11 bases between them. CDR3 in amino acids: CASAGPFTEAFF. As DNA, the CDR3 is TGTGCCAGCGCCGGACCGTTCACTGAAGCTTTCTTT.

The chain joins TRBV5-1 to TRBJ1-1, with D possibly matching TRBD1 (6 bases). Germline-derived CDR1 and CDR2 are SGHRS and YFSETQ. The CDR3 totals 14 residues. Trimming took off 4 bases at V and 7 bases at J, with 17 bases between the two ends. CDR3 region: CASSPHRESGEAFF. CDR3 sequence (DNA): TGCGCCAGCAGCCCCCACAGGGAATCGGGTGAAGCTTTCTTT.

This clone showed up just a few times. This chain uses TRBV19 with TRBJ2-7, with D tentatively TRBD2 (6 bases). Trimming took 2 bases from V and 0 from J, leaving 8 bases between them. The germline V gene has CDR1 LNHDA and CDR2 SQIVND (reference sequence). There are 14 residues in the CDR3. CDR3 nucleotides: TGTGCCAGTAGTATATCCGGGAGCTCCTACGAGCAGTACTTC. Translation: CASSISGSSYEQYF.

The rearrangement links TRBV5-6 to TRBJ2-6; D is unresolved. CDR1 is SGHDT and CDR2 is YYEEEE in the germline V gene. The CDR3 extends over 15 amino acids. Trimming removed 1 base at V and 2 bases at J, with 7 bases between. The CDR3 bases are TGTGCCAGCAGCTTGCGAGGCCCTGGGGCCAACGTCCTGACTTTC. Amino acids: CASSLRGPGANVLTF.

V and J are TRBV10-3 and TRBJ2-4; 7 bases agree with TRBD2. Germline V gene sequence: CDR1 ENHRY, CDR2 SYGVKD. The trim removed 5 bases at V and 1 base at J, leaving 17 bases unmatched. The CDR3 is 19 amino acids. The CDR3 sequence: CAISTEAGSLLGAKNIQYF. CDR3 DNA sequence: TGTGCCATCAGTACAGAAGCGGGATCCTTGTTAGGGGCCAAAAACATTCAGTACTTC.

This clone was detected once. The chain carries TRBV6-5 and TRBJ2-7; possible D gene TRBD2, 7 bases. Trimming shortened V by 8 bases and J by 2 bases, and 19 bases separated the two germline ends. Per germline, CDR1 MNHEY and CDR2 SVGAGI. CDR3 length: 15 amino acids. CDR3 DNA: TGTGCCAGCGGACGGGGGGCCGGAATCGCCTACGAGCAGTACTTC. Translated: CASGRGAGIAYEQYF.

This clone appeared a few times. The rearrangement links TRBV4-3 to TRBJ2-7; D tentatively reads TRBD1 or TRBD2 (5 bases each). CDR1 and CDR2 (germline): LGHNA, YSLEER. V gave up 0 bases and J gave up 5 bases, with 23 bases separating them. The CDR3 consists of 18 residues. CDR3 DNA sequence: TGCGCCAGCAGCCAAGATTCGTACAGGAGGCGTTCTGGGGACGAGCAGTACTTC. Translation gives CASSQDSYRRRSGDEQYF.

The rearrangement joins TRBV6-4 to TRBJ1-1, with D perhaps TRBD1 (5 bases). This CDR3 has 13 amino acids. CDR1 and CDR2 from the germline V gene are MRHNA and SNTAGT. The V end lost 6 bases, the J end lost 1 base, and 9 bases lay between the germline ends. Here the CDR3 DNA reads TGTGCCAGCAGGCTCAGGGAGAACACTGAAGCTTTCTTT. Encoded protein: CASRLRENTEAFF.

This sequence joins TRBV5-1 and TRBJ2-7, with TRBD2 as a possible D gene (6 bases). V shed 4 bases and J shed 5 bases, with 16 bases lying between them. The V gene's germline CDR1 is SGHRS and CDR2 YFSETQ. This CDR3 has 14 residues. The CDR3 region has the DNA TGCGCCAGCAGCCCCGGGGCCGGGAGCCACGAGCAGTACTTC. Encoded protein: CASSPGAGSHEQYF.

The chain links TRBV12-3 or TRBV12-4 to TRBJ1-5; D unresolved. With 0 bases removed from V and 7 bases from J, the gap between germline ends came to 7 bases. This CDR3 has 13 residues. DNA for the CDR3: TGTGCCAGCAGTTTAGCACGTCCCCAGCCCCAGCATTTT. Translated: CASSLARPQPQHF.

The rearrangement uses TRBV3-1 (or the pseudogene TRBV3-2) and TRBJ1-4, with 8 bases aligning to TRBD1. The J segment lost 7 bases and the V segment lost 3 bases, leaving 4 bases of the junction unmatched. This CDR3 is built from 14 residues. Germline-derived CDR1 and CDR2 are LGHDT and YNNKEL (reference sequence). The DNA of the CDR3 is TGTGCCAGCAGCCACTCAGGGGGCCGTGAAAAACTGTTTTTT. It yields the protein CASSHSGGREKLFF.

This sequence joins TRBV6-5 and TRBJ2-7; D remains unclear. This CDR3 is 14 amino acids long. CDR1 and CDR2 from the germline V gene are MNHEY and SVGAGI. The V and J ends lost 4 bases and 2 bases respectively, with 12 bases between them. The CDR3 loop is CASSSKGPPYEQYF. CDR3 bases: TGTGCCAGCAGTTCCAAAGGACCACCCTACGAGCAGTACTTC.

This rearrangement joins TRBV3-1 (or the pseudogene TRBV3-2) to TRBJ1-4, with 9 bases aligning to TRBD1. J was trimmed by 8 bases and V by 0 bases; bases with no gene match: 7. Germline-derived CDR1 and CDR2 are LGHDT and YNNKEL (reference sequence). The CDR3 is 16 residues long. The CDR3 spells CASSQDRGQGREKLFF. Written as DNA, the CDR3 is TGTGCCAGCAGCCAAGATAGGGGACAGGGTCGCGAAAAACTGTTTTTT.

The rearrangement uses TRBV7-9 and TRBJ2-3; TRBD2 might be the D (5 bases). The CDR3 consists of 15 residues. The V end lost 5 bases, the J end lost 2 bases, and 14 bases lay between the germline ends. CDR1 SEHNR and CDR2 FQNEAQ come from the germline V gene (reference sequence). The CDR3 DNA reads TGTGCCAGCAGCCCTACCCGGGGAGCCACAGATACGCAGTATTTT. This gives the protein CASSPTRGATDTQYF.

The chain is built from TRBV5-1 and TRBJ2-1, with 8 positions matching TRBD2. V trimming: 4 bases; J trimming: 2 bases; junction bases outside the gene matches: 5. This CDR3 comprises 15 residues. Germline CDR1 is SGHRS and CDR2 is YFSETQ. DNA of the CDR3: TGCGCCAGCAGCGTCACTAGCGGTGCCTACAATGAGCAGTTCTTC. Translated, it gives CASSVTSGAYNEQFF.

The chain uses TRBV6-1 and TRBJ1-1, with 8 bases that match TRBD1. CDR1 and CDR2 (germline): MNHNS, SASEGT. This CDR3 comprises 15 residues. The junction had 5 bases not matched to a gene; V was cut back by 1 base and J by 4 bases. For the CDR3, the DNA is TGTGCCAGCAGTGAAGGGACAGGGATGGGCACTGAAGCTTTCTTT. Amino acid sequence: CASSEGTGMGTEAFF.

V usage is TRBV6-2 or TRBV6-3 and J usage is TRBJ2-1; either TRBD1 or TRBD2 may fit D (6 bases each). This CDR3 is 16 amino acids long. CDR1 is MNHEY, CDR2 SVGEGT, per germline. Trimming took off 5 bases at V and 4 bases at J, with 18 bases between the two ends. The CDR3 DNA reads TGTGCCAGCAGTGAGTCTACGGGGGCACCATACAATGAGCAGTTCTTC. Its translation: CASSESTGAPYNEQFF.

V usage is TRBV11-3 and J usage is TRBJ1-1, with D possibly TRBD1 on 5 matching bases. Trimming removed 5 bases from V and 1 base from J, with 11 bases in between. The CDR3 runs to 14 residues. CDR1 is SGHNT and CDR2 is YENEEA in the germline V gene. As DNA, the CDR3 is TGTGCCAGCAGCCCAGGGTTGACGAACACTGAAGCTTTCTTT. Protein: CASSPGLTNTEAFF.